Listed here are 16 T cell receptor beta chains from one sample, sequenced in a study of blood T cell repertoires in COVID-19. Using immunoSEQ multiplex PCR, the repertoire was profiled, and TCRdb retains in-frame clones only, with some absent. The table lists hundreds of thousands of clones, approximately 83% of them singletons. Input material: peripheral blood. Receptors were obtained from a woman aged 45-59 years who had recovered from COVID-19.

The CDR3 nucleotides are TGTGCCAGCAGCGCTAGCGGCTCCTACAATGAGCAGTTCTTC. Translation: CASSASGSYNEQFF. The rearrangement uses TRBV9 and TRBJ2-1; TRBD2 aligns across 7 bases. The V segment lost 3 bases and the J segment 0 bases; nucleotides outside the gene matches: 0. This CDR3 has 14 residues. Germline values: CDR1 SGDLS, CDR2 YYNGEE.

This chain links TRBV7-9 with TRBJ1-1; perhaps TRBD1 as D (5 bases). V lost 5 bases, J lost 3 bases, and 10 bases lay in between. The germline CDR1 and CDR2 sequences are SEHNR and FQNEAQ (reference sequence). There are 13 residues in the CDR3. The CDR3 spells CASSHRGDTEAFF. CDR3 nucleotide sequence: TGTGCCAGCAGCCACCGGGGGGACACTGAAGCTTTCTTT.

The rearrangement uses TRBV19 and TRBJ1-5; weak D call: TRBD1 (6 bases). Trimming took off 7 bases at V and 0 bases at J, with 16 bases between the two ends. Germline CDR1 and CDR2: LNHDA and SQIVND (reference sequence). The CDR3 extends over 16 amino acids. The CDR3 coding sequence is TGTGCCAGTACCCCCTGGACAGCAAATAGCAATCAGCCCCAGCATTTT. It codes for CASTPWTANSNQPQHF.

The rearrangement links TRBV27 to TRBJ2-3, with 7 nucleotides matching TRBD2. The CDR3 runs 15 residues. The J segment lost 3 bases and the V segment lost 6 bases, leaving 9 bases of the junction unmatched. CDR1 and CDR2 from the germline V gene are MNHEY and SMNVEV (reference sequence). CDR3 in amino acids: CASRSGGSGTDTQYF. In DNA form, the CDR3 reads TGTGCCAGCAGATCGGGCGGGAGTGGAACAGATACGCAGTATTTT.

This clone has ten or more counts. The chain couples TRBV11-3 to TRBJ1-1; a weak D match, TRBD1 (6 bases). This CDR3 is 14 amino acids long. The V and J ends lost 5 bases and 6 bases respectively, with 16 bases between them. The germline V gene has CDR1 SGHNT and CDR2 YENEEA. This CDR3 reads CASSEARGSSEAFF. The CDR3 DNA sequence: TGTGCCAGCAGCGAGGCCAGGGGAAGTTCTGAAGCTTTCTTT.

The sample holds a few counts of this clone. The CDR3 coding sequence is TGCGCCAGCAGCTTGGCGGGATTTTTAGCAGATACGCAGTATTTT. Amino acid sequence: CASSLAGFLADTQYF. The rearrangement links TRBV5-1 to TRBJ2-3; tentative D call: TRBD2 (5 bases). The germline V gene encodes CDR1 SGHRS and CDR2 YFSETQ. Trimming pared 0 bases from V and 4 bases from J, leaving 12 bases between. The CDR3 runs to 15 residues.

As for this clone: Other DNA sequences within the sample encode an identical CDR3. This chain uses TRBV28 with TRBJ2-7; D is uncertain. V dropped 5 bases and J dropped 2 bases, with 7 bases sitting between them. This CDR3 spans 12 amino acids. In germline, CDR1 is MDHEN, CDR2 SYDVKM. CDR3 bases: TGTGCCAGCAGTCTACCAACCTACGAGCAGTACTTC. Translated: CASSLPTYEQYF. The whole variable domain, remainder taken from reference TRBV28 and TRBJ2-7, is DVKVTQSSRYLVKRTGEKVFLECVQDMDHENMFWYRQDPGLGLRLIYFSYDVKMKEKGDIPEGYSVSREKKERFSLILESASTNQTSMYLCASSLPTYEQYFGPGTRLTVT.

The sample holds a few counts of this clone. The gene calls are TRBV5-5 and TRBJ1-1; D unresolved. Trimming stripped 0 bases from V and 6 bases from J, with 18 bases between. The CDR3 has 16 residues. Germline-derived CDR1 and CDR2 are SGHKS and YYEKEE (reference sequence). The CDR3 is CASSLVWRVDAAEAFF. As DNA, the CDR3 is TGTGCCAGCAGCTTGGTCTGGAGAGTAGACGCGGCTGAAGCTTTCTTT.

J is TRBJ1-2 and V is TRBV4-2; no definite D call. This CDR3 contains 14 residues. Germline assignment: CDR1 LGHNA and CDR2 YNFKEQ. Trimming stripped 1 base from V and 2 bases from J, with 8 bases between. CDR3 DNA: TGTGCCAGCAGCCAAGGGGGAGGAAACTATGGCTACACCTTC. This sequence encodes CASSQGGGNYGYTF.

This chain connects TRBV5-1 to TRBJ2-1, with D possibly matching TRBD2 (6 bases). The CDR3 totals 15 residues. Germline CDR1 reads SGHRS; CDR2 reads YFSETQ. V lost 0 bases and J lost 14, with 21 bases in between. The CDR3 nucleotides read TGCGCCAGCAGCTTGGGCAAGATTAGCGGAGGCATTGAGTTCTTC. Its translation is CASSLGKISGGIEFF.

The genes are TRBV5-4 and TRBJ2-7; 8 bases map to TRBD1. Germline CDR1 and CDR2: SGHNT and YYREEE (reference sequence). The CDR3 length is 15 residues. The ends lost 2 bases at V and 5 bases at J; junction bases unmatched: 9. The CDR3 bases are TGTGCCAGCAGCTTCCGGACAGGGCCAGGGGACGAGCAGTACTTC. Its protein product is CASSFRTGPGDEQYF.

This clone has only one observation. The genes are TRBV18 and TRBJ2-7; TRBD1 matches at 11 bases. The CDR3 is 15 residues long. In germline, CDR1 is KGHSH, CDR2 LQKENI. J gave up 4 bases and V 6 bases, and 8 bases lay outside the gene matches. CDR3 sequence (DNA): TGTGCCAGCTCCAAGGACAGGGGGCTTATGTACGAGCAGTACTTC. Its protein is CASSKDRGLMYEQYF.

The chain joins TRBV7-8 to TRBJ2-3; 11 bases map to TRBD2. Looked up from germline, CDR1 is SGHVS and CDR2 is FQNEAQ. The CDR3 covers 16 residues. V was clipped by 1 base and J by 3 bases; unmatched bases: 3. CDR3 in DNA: TGTGCCAGCAGCTTAGGACCTAGCGGGGGGACAGATACGCAGTATTTT. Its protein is CASSLGPSGGTDTQYF.

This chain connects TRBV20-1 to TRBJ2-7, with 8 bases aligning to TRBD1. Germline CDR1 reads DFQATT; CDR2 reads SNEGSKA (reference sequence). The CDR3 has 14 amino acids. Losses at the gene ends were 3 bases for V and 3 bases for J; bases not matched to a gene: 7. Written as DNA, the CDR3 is TGCAGTGCTAGTTTCCCAGGGGGCTTCTACGAGCAGTACTTC. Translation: CSASFPGGFYEQYF.

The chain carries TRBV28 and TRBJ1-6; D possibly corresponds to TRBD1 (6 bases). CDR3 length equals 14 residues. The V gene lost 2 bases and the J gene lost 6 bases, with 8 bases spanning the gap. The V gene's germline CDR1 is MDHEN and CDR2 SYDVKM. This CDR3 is CASSLLGGNSPLHF. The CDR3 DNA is TGTGCCAGCAGTTTACTAGGGGGTAATTCACCCCTCCACTTT.

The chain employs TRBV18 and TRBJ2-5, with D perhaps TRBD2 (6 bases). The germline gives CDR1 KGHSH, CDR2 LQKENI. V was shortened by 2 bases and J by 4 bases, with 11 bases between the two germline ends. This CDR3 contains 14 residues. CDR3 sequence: CASSPFERAETQYF. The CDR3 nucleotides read TGTGCCAGCTCACCATTTGAGCGGGCAGAGACCCAGTACTTC.